These T cell receptor beta chains were read from a single sample in a study of T cells in Graves' hyperthyroidism and ophthalmopathy. TCRdb passed the multiplex PCR reads through MiXCR, listing each CDR3 protein once. The repertoire holds about 520,000 distinct CDR3 sequences, with roughly 20% as singletons. Sequenced sample: blood. The receptor set was obtained from a man younger than 35 with Graves' hyperthyroidism. The CDR3 runs from the conserved cysteine through the conserved F or W. The D gene is left open where the match is weak. Size values are once, few and many counts, or a class for expanded clones, and some rows have none.

d_gene	abundance	v_gene	j_gene	CDR3nt	CDR3aa
TRBD1	many	TRBV20-1	TRBJ1-6	TGCAGTGCTAGCGGGGACAGCGAAAATTCACCCCTCCACTTT	CSASGDSENSPLHF
TRBD1	many	TRBV20-1	TRBJ2-7	TGCAGTGCTAGCCCCGGACAGGTTAGCTCCTACGAGCAGTACTTC	CSASPGQVSSYEQYF
TRBD1	many	TRBV28	TRBJ1-5	TGTGCCAGCAGTCCTCACAGGGGCTCGGGCAATCAGCCCCAGCATTTT	CASSPHRGSGNQPQHF
NA	many	TRBV20-1	TRBJ2-7	TGCAGTGCCACCTCTCGACAGGCCATTCGCTACGAGCAGTACTTC	CSATSRQAIRYEQYF
TRBD2	many	TRBV6-5	TRBJ2-2	TGTGCCAGCAGTCTACTAGCGGGGGGGACCGGGGAGCTGTTTTTT	CASSLLAGGTGELFF
NA	once	TRBV11-2	TRBJ1-1	TGTGCCAGCAGCTTAGACCTAGGAGAGGTGAACACTGAAGCTTTCTTT	CASSLDLGEVNTEAFF
NA	NA	TRBV6-9	TRBJ1-5	TGTGCCAGCAGTGATAGGGACACCCCCAGCCAGCCCCAGCATTTT	CASSDRDTPSQPQHF
NA	many	TRBV12-3/TRBV12-4	TRBJ1-1	TGTGCCAGCACCCAGGGGATGCTGAACACTGAAGCTTTCTTT	CASTQGMLNTEAFF
NA	many	TRBV19	TRBJ2-7	TGTGCCAGTAGTATCGGCGCAGGGAAATACGAGCAGTACTTC	CASSIGAGKYEQYF
NA	many	TRBV27	TRBJ2-7	TGTGCCAGCAGTTTATCCCCCCCACAGTTCTACGAGCAGTACTTC	CASSLSPPQFYEQYF
NA	many	TRBV19	TRBJ1-1	TGTGCCAGTACTAATGGGGAGAACACTGAAGCTTTCTTT	CASTNGENTEAFF
NA	many	TRBV4-1	TRBJ1-2	TGCGCCAGCAGCCAAGAAGGTCGGACGTCTAACTATGGCTACACCTTC	CASSQEGRTSNYGYTF
NA	many	TRBV12-5	TRBJ1-2	TGTGCTAGTGGTTCAGAGGGGGACGCGGATGGCTACACCTTC	CASGSEGDADGYTF
NA	NA	TRBV5-8	TRBJ1-5	TGTGCCAGCAGCTTGGGGATCTCTGGTCATCCCCAGCATTTT	CASSLGISGHPQHF
NA	NA	TRBV5-6	TRBJ2-7	TGTGCCAGCAGCCCCACGGGACACTACTACGAGCAGTACTTC	CASSPTGHYYEQYF
NA	many	TRBV19	TRBJ1-5	TGTGCCAGTAGTATAGATGGCAGCCAGCCCCAGCATTTT	CASSIDGSQPQHF
NA	many	TRBV3-1	TRBJ1-2	TGTGCCAGCAGCCAAGTGGAGCTTGGGGGCTACACCTTC	CASSQVELGGYTF
NA	NA	TRBV12-3/TRBV12-4	TRBJ1-2	TGTGCCAGCAGTCCGGAATCATCGGCCCCGGCGAGGGGCTACACCTTC	CASSPESSAPARGYTF
NA	few	TRBV9	TRBJ2-2	TGTGCCAGCAGCCAGGGACGCCCCACCGGGGAGCTGTTTTTT	CASSQGRPTGELFF
NA	many	TRBV6-5	TRBJ1-2	TGTGCCAGCAGTTACTCGGGGGGACCCGGTAACTATGGCTACACCTTC	CASSYSGGPGNYGYTF
NA	many	TRBV15	TRBJ1-2	TGTGCCACCAGCAGGCCACAGGGAGGGATACCCAGTGGCTACACCTTC	CATSRPQGGIPSGYTF
TRBD1	NA	TRBV2	TRBJ1-5	TGTGCCAGCAGGGAGAGACAGGGCGATCAGCCCCAGCATTTT	CASRERQGDQPQHF
NA	many	TRBV20-1	TRBJ1-1	TGCAGTGCTAGAGGTGCAGGAAACACTGAAGCTTTCTTT	CSARGAGNTEAFF
TRBD2	NA	TRBV20-1	TRBJ2-7	TGCAGTGCTAACCCACTAGCGGGAGGACCCGAGCAGTACTTC	CSANPLAGGPEQYF
NA	NA	TRBV6-5	TRBJ1-5	TGTGCCAGCAGTTACTCGATCACAGGCGGAAACCCCCAGCATTTT	CASSYSITGGNPQHF
NA	many	TRBV28	TRBJ1-2	TGTGCCACCACTGGCAGGGTAAACTATGGCTACACCTTC	CATTGRVNYGYTF
NA	NA	TRBV6-1	TRBJ2-5	TGTGCCAGCAGTGATTTAAAGATGTACCAAGAGACCCAGTACTTC	CASSDLKMYQETQYF
NA	NA	TRBV11-2	TRBJ1-1	TGTGCCAGCACCTCAGGTGGGGGGCGGACTGAAGCTTTCTTT	CASTSGGGRTEAFF
NA	NA	TRBV3-1	TRBJ1-3	TGTGCCAGCAGCCCTACCGCGTGGGGTCCCGGAAACACCATATATTTT	CASSPTAWGPGNTIYF
NA	many	TRBV20-1	TRBJ2-5	TGCAGTCCTAGTAGTGGGGGGGGCGAGACCCAGTACTTC	CSPSSGGGETQYF
TRBD1	many	TRBV5-5	TRBJ2-7	TGTGCCAGCAGCTTGGAGAGGGGGCAGTATCGCGAGCAGTACTTC	CASSLERGQYREQYF
NA	NA	TRBV12-5	TRBJ1-1	TGTGCTAGTGGTTTGGACCTCTTGGGCACTGAAGCTTTCTTT	CASGLDLLGTEAFF
NA	many	TRBV19	TRBJ2-5	TGTGCCACCTCGTTGGCCGGGGGGCTCGTGGAGACCCAGTACTTC	CATSLAGGLVETQYF
TRBD1	many	TRBV6-1	TRBJ2-7	TGTGCCAGCAGCCCCCGGGACAGGGGATCCTACGAGCAGTACTTC	CASSPRDRGSYEQYF
NA	many	TRBV9	TRBJ1-5	TGTGCCAGCAGCGTAGCTGGGGTGGGGCAGCCCCAGCATTTT	CASSVAGVGQPQHF
NA	many	TRBV12-3/TRBV12-4	TRBJ2-5	TGTGCCAGCAGTGATGATTGGAAGAGAAAAGAGACCCAGTACTTC	CASSDDWKRKETQYF
NA	NA	TRBV13	TRBJ1-5	TGTGCCAGCAGCGCCTCTACAGCGCAGCCCCAGCATTTT	CASSASTAQPQHF